This TCR beta chain stems from a study of shared clonotypes between healthy human individuals. Repertoires were generated with immunoSEQ multiplex PCR, while TCRdb's copy carries only in-frame clones and drops some. The sample lists about 2.2 million clones, 85% to 95% seen once, with approximately 1.7% in the top ten. Terminally differentiated effector memory CD45RA+ cells were excluded from the naive CD8 cells, which were CD45RO-negative and positively selected for CCR7. Germline lookup yields CDR1 LGHNA and CDR2 YNFKEQ. CDR3 length: 14 amino acids. The junction had 0 bases not matched to a gene; V was cut back by 1 base and J by 4 bases.

The rearrangement uses TRBV4-2 and TRBJ1-5, with 8 bases matching TRBD1. The sample consisted of naive CD8+ T cells from PBMCs. This TCR came from a man aged 18 to 30 in good health. Some clones in this sample may be carry-over from other donors' samples. The CDR3 DNA is TGTGCCAGCAGCCAAGGGACAGGGAATCAGCCCCAGCATTTT. Translating gives CASSQGTGNQPQHF.